Included here is one TCR beta chain sequence, with context. What it binds is unknown. These data belong to a study of shared clonotypes between healthy human individuals. Study as a whole: Each donor contributed plates that comprised three CD4 naive, three CD4 memory, two CD8 naive and one CD8 memory. Study-level points and caveats: Compared with memory subsets, naive subsets generally had larger estimated richness.

Naive CD8 cells were CD45RO-negative, positively selected for CCR7, excluding terminally differentiated effector memory CD45RA+ cells. The run depth of the assay was deep. It was across several immunoSEQ plates that each subset's genomic DNA was evenly split. The assay was immunoSEQ multiplex PCR, and TCRdb's table has in-frame clones only and misses some. This sample yields almost 700,000 clones, of which 92% are seen a single time; approximately 24% belongs to the top ten. Losses at the gene ends were 5 bases for V and 6 bases for J; bases not matched to a gene: 8. CDR3 length: 14 residues. Germline V gene data show CDR1 as SGHTA and CDR2 as FQGNSA.

The receptor comes from a man aged 30 to 45 in good health. The J gene is TRBJ1-1, the V gene TRBV7-2; 8 bases are a match to TRBD1. Sequenced sample: naive CD8+ T cells sorted from blood. The CDR3 spells CASSLSGGLSEAFF. The DNA for the CDR3 is TGTGCCAGCAGCCTCTCAGGGGGCCTCTCTGAAGCTTTCTTT. Full variable domain (rest looked up from reference TRBV7-2 and TRBJ1-1): GAGVSQSPSNKVTEKGKDVELRCDPISGHTALYWYRQSLGQGLEFLIYFQGNSAPDKSGLPSDRFSAERTGGSVSTLTIQRTQQEDSAVYLCASSLSGGLSEAFFGQGTRLTVV.